These T cell receptor beta chains were read from a single sample in a study of CDR3 diversity in severe acne. Using its own MiXCR run on the PCR reads, TCRdb lists one record per CDR3 protein. The sample shows around 91,000 distinct CDR3 sequences, approximately 51% of them seen only once. Sequencing was done on a sample of blood. The receptors were sampled from a male donor in good health, without acne. Each CDR3 is given with its conserved first and last residue. The order of the fields is clone size, J gene, D gene, V gene, CDR3 DNA, CDR3 protein. The D gene is left open where the match is weak. Clone size appears in some rows only: once, few, many, or a class for an expanded clone.

>few|TRBJ1-1|NA|TRBV25-1
TGTGCCAGCAGTGATCGGCCCGAATCAGGAAGCGCTTTCTTT
CASSDRPESGSAFF
>few|TRBJ2-5|TRBD2|TRBV3-1
TGTGCCAGCAGCCCGGGAGGCACAGAGACCCAGTACTTC
CASSPGGTETQYF
>NA|TRBJ1-1|NA|TRBV4-1
TGCGCCAGCAGCCAAGATTCCAGGGCTGTTGAAGCTTTCTTT
CASSQDSRAVEAFF
>few|TRBJ2-7|TRBD1|TRBV6-5
TGTGCCAGCAGTTACCCGGGACAGGGGATCTACGAGCAGTACTTC
CASSYPGQGIYEQYF
>once|TRBJ2-7|TRBD2|TRBV5-1
TGTGCCAGCAGCAAGGGACTAGCGGGAGCCTCCGAGCAGTACTTC
CASSKGLAGASEQYF
>NA|TRBJ2-2|TRBD2|TRBV29-1
TGCAGCGGCCGCGGGAGTACCGGGGAGCTGTTTTTT
CSGRGSTGELFF
>NA|TRBJ2-3|TRBD2|TRBV15
TGTGCCACCAGCACCGGACTAGCGGGAGAGGGAGATACGCAGTATTTT
CATSTGLAGEGDTQYF
>NA|TRBJ1-3|TRBD1|TRBV20-1
TGCAGTGCTAGAGATGGGGACAGGGGTGGTGGAAACACCATATATTTT
CSARDGDRGGGNTIYF
>NA|TRBJ2-7|TRBD1|TRBV6-1
TGTGCCAGCAGTCCCGGGACAGGGTTAAACGAGCAGTACTTC
CASSPGTGLNEQYF
>NA|TRBJ2-1|NA|TRBV5-6
NA
CASSLVGWNSPLHFGDRAYNEQFF
>NA|TRBJ2-3|TRBD2|TRBV10-1
TGCGCCAGCAGTAGCGGGGACTCAGATACGCAGTATTTT
CASSSGDSDTQYF
>medium-sized|TRBJ2-1|NA|TRBV7-2
TGTGCCAGCAACTATTATAGCGCCAATGAGCAGTTCTTC
CASNYYSANEQFF
>NA|TRBJ2-7|NA|TRBV10-1
TGCGCCAGCAGTGAATCCGACAGCACCCCCTACGAGCAGTACTTC
CASSESDSTPYEQYF
>few|TRBJ2-5|NA|TRBV7-2
TGTGCCAGCAGCCACCGCGGCAAGTGGACCCAGTACTTC
CASSHRGKWTQYF
>few|TRBJ1-5|NA|TRBV25-1
TGTGCCAGCAGTGCTAGAGATCTCCGGGAATCTAGCAATCAGCCCCAGCATTTT
CASSARDLRESSNQPQHF